Shown below are 27 T cell receptor beta chains from a single sample sequenced in a study of control samples from healthy donors and cancer patients. Clones were sequenced by immunoSEQ multiplex PCR, and TCRdb holds only the in-frame ones, with some missing. Altogether around 30,000 clones are present, approximately 93% being singletons, with the ten largest covering just over 6.5%. The sample taken for sequencing was blood. The receptors originated from a man aged 55 to 70 in good health.

A single count supports this clone. The chain couples TRBV5-4 to TRBJ2-3, with D perhaps TRBD2 (6 bases). Deletions cut 4 bases from V and 0 bases from J, with 9 bases between. The V gene's germline CDR1 is SGHNT and CDR2 YYREEE (reference sequence). This CDR3 has 14 residues. CDR3 sequence reads: CASSPGLSTDTQYF. Here the CDR3 DNA reads TGTGCCAGCAGCCCGGGACTCAGCACAGATACGCAGTATTTT.

The CDR3: CASSLGGDPNSPLHF. In DNA, the CDR3 is TGTGCCAGCAGCTTAGGCGGGGACCCTAATTCACCCCTCCACTTT. The chain uses TRBV7-2 and TRBJ1-6, with TRBD1 as a possible D gene (5 bases). The germline V gene encodes CDR1 SGHTA and CDR2 FQGNSA. Trimming took off 1 base at V and 6 bases at J, with 10 bases between the two ends. The CDR3 sequence is 15 residues long.

The gene calls are TRBV15 and TRBJ2-1, with TRBD2 matching over 10 bases. The V and J ends lost 0 bases and 9 bases, in that order; junction bases with no gene match: 11. The CDR3 is made up of 17 amino acids. Germline assignment: CDR1 LNHNV and CDR2 YYDKDF (reference sequence). DNA for the CDR3: TGTGCCACCAGCAGAGATCGGGCTAGCGGGGGCCGGGGTGAGCAGTTCTTC. Its protein is CATSRDRASGGRGEQFF.

The chain carries TRBV5-1 and TRBJ2-7; D uncertain. CDR3 length: 14 amino acids. Trimming took 0 bases from V and 7 from J, leaving 14 bases between them. Per the germline V gene, CDR1 is SGHRS and CDR2 is YFSETQ. The CDR3 sequence is CASSLAGVVGEQYF. CDR3 DNA: TGCGCCAGCAGCTTGGCCGGAGTGGTGGGAGAGCAGTACTTC.

The CDR3 DNA follows: TGTGCCAGAAGCTTCAAGAGGGCCTATCAGCCCCAGCATTTT. Its translation is CARSFKRAYQPQHF. The V gene is TRBV5-3, the J gene TRBJ1-5; D is undetermined. TRBV5-3 is assigned to the ORF class and has an uncertain function. The CDR3 loop spans 14 amino acids. Trimming left V 2 bases short and J 5 bases short, with 11 bases between.

V is TRBV7-9 and J is TRBJ1-3, with D hard to call. CDR1 and CDR2 from the germline V gene are SEHNR and FQNEAQ (reference sequence). Trimming cost V 4 bases and J 1 base, with 20 bases left between them. The CDR3 runs to 18 residues. CDR3 bases: TGTGCCAGCAGCTCCGGGTCTCTTACCATAACTTCTGGAAACACCATATATTTT. Its protein product is CASSSGSLTITSGNTIYF.

The CDR3 DNA reads as TGTGCTAGTGGATCGGACAGGCTAACATTGAGCAATCAGCCCCAGCATTTT. This gives the protein CASGSDRLTLSNQPQHF. The V gene is TRBV12-5, the J gene TRBJ1-5, with 7 bases fitting TRBD1. This CDR3 comprises 17 residues. Unmatched junction bases numbered 12, after V lost 6 bases and J lost 1 base. Germline CDR1 reads LGHNT; CDR2 reads FRNRAP. The full variable domain, with the rest looked up from reference TRBV12-5 and TRBJ1-5, is DARVTQTPRHKVTEMGQEVTMRCQPILGHNTVFWYRQTMMQGLELLAYFRNRAPLDDSGMPKDRFSAEMPDATLATLKIQPSEPRDSAVYFCASGSDRLTLSNQPQHFGDGTRLSIL.

The CDR3: CASSSGGSTDTQYF. The CDR3 DNA follows: TGCGCCAGCAGCTCCGGGGGTTCCACAGATACGCAGTATTTT. V and J are TRBV5-1 and TRBJ2-3; D perhaps matches TRBD2 (6 bases). Per germline, CDR1 SGHRS and CDR2 YFSETQ. V lost 3 bases and J 2 bases, leaving 10 bases between the germline ends. This CDR3 has 14 residues.

V gene TRBV6-5 combines with J gene TRBJ2-3, with TRBD2 as a possible D gene (5 bases). The ends were cut back, 6 bases at V and 0 bases at J, with 13 bases in the middle. This CDR3 has 15 residues. Germline V lookup: CDR1 MNHEY, CDR2 SVGAGI. Here the CDR3 reads CASSPGVTSTDTQYF. The CDR3 region has the DNA TGTGCCAGCAGCCCCGGGGTGACCAGCACAGATACGCAGTATTTT.

The gene calls are TRBV6-1 and TRBJ2-3; D ambiguous. The CDR3 covers 15 residues. V lost 1 base to trimming and J lost 0 bases, with 8 bases between them. Germline-derived CDR1 and CDR2 are MNHNS and SASEGT. CDR3 DNA: TGTGCCAGCAGTGAAGGTTGGGGAAGCACAGATACGCAGTATTTT. It codes for CASSEGWGSTDTQYF.

CDR3 coding DNA: TGTGCCAGTAGCCCCTCGATGCGGTGGAATGAGCAGTTCTTC. The encoded protein is CASSPSMRWNEQFF. This chain links TRBV19 with TRBJ2-1; D uncertain. CDR1 and CDR2 (germline): LNHDA, SQIVND (reference sequence). The V gene lost 6 bases and the J gene lost 7 bases, with 16 bases spanning the gap. This CDR3 has 14 residues.

This chain uses TRBV5-4 with TRBJ1-2; 7 bases align to TRBD1. Germline V lookup: CDR1 SGHNT, CDR2 YYREEE (reference sequence). V gave up 0 bases and J gave up 3 bases; unmatched junction bases: 5. CDR3 size: 15 residues. This CDR3 reads CASSLADRVYYGYTF. DNA for the CDR3: TGTGCCAGCAGCTTGGCTGACAGGGTTTACTATGGCTACACCTTC.

The chain is built from TRBV9 and TRBJ2-7, with 9 bases identical to TRBD1. Germline CDR1 is SGDLS and CDR2 is YYNGEE. V was pared by 4 bases and J by 3 bases, with 14 bases of the junction left unmatched. CDR3 length: 17 amino acids. The CDR3 DNA reads TGTGCCAGCAGCCCCCGTTGGCCGGGACAGGGAGTCTACGAGCAGTACTTC. It yields the protein CASSPRWPGQGVYEQYF.

Turning to this clone: Germline is not matched at one junction end, which may reflect a read error. The chain uses TRBV9 and TRBJ1-2, with 8 bases identical to TRBD1. The germline V gene encodes CDR1 SGDLS and CDR2 YYNGEE. CDR3 size: 17 residues. CDR3 loop: CASSSGQGPSVYYDYTF. The CDR3 DNA sequence: TGTGCCAGCAGCTCCGGACAGGGTCCCTCTGTATACTATGACTACACCTTC.

The CDR3 sequence: CASTPGQLSNQPQHF. DNA for the CDR3: TGTGCCAGCACCCCGGGACAGCTTAGCAATCAGCCCCAGCATTTT. The rearrangement joins TRBV7-2 to TRBJ1-5; 7 bases agree with TRBD1. The CDR3 loop spans 15 amino acids. The V gene's germline CDR1 is SGHTA and CDR2 FQGNSA. The ends lost 7 bases at V and 0 bases at J; junction bases unmatched: 6.

This chain joins TRBV6-4 and TRBJ1-6; D is uncertain. V lost 3 bases to trimming and J lost 3 bases, with 6 bases between them. The CDR3 is 14 residues long. CDR1 is MRHNA and CDR2 is SNTAGT in the germline V gene. Here the CDR3 DNA reads TGTGCCAGCAGTGATACGGACTATAATTCACCCCTCCACTTT. Protein product: CASSDTDYNSPLHF.

This clone appeared once. One end of the junction fails to match germline, which may point to a read error. The CDR3 spells CPSSYSTRRGVLYSGANVLTF. Written as DNA, the CDR3 is TGTCCCAGCAGTTACTCGACACGGCGGGGGGTCCTCTACTCTGGGGCCAACGTCCTGACTTTC. The chain uses TRBV6-2 or TRBV6-3 and TRBJ2-6; 8 positions agree with TRBD2. Germline V gene sequence: CDR1 MNHEY, CDR2 SVGEGT. The CDR3 is 21 residues long.

The sample holds one count of this clone. This rearrangement joins TRBV15 to TRBJ2-5; either TRBD1 or TRBD2 may supply D (5 bases each). The CDR3 length is 14 residues. Trimming removed 5 bases from V and 2 bases from J, with 12 bases in between. Germline V CDR1 and CDR2: LNHNV, YYDKDF (reference sequence). For the CDR3, the DNA is TGTGCCACCAGCTCCCGGGACGGACAAGAGACCCAGTACTTC. The encoded protein is CATSSRDGQETQYF.

The rearrangement joins TRBV7-2 to TRBJ1-2; D gene uncertain. The CDR3 extends over 11 amino acids. Germline V CDR1 and CDR2: SGHTA, FQGNSA. V was pared by 6 bases and J by 1 base, with 3 bases between. CDR3 nucleotides: TGTGCCAGCAGGGGTAACTATGGCTACACCTTC. It codes for CASRGNYGYTF.

The chain links TRBV18 to TRBJ1-5; 7 bases fit TRBD1. J was trimmed by 1 base and V by 3 bases; bases with no gene match: 3. Germline CDR1 and CDR2: KGHSH and LQKENI. The CDR3 runs to 15 residues. As DNA, the CDR3 is TGTGCCAGCTCACCGAAGACAGGGAGCAATCAGCCCCAGCATTTT. It is translated as CASSPKTGSNQPQHF.

J is TRBJ1-2 and V is TRBV9, with D maybe TRBD1 (6 bases). CDR3 length: 13 residues. CDR1 is SGDLS, CDR2 YYNGEE, per germline. V lost 4 bases and J 6 bases, leaving 13 bases between the germline ends. The CDR3 here is CASSPRPGDGYTF. CDR3 sequence (DNA): TGTGCCAGCAGCCCTAGACCAGGGGATGGCTACACCTTC.

The chain combines TRBV5-6 with TRBJ1-1, with D perhaps TRBD1 (5 bases). CDR1 is SGHDT, CDR2 YYEEEE, per germline. V lost 1 base, J lost 3 bases, and 10 bases lay in between. CDR3 length: 14 residues. CDR3 in amino acids: CASSLKGWDTEAFF. The CDR3 DNA follows: TGTGCCAGCAGCTTGAAGGGGTGGGACACTGAAGCTTTCTTT.

The chain links TRBV6-5 to TRBJ1-2, with 7 bases lining up with TRBD1. CDR1 is MNHEY and CDR2 is SVGAGI in the germline V gene. The V and J ends lost 6 bases and 5 bases, in that order; junction bases with no gene match: 3. The CDR3 totals 12 residues. CDR3 sequence reads: CASRSQGYGYTF. CDR3 bases: TGTGCCAGCAGGTCACAGGGGTATGGCTACACCTTC.

V usage is TRBV19 and J usage is TRBJ1-2, with no clear D. The V end lost 6 bases, the J end lost 4 bases, and 18 bases lay between the germline ends. CDR1 LNHDA and CDR2 SQIVND come from the germline V gene (reference sequence). The CDR3 has 15 residues. Here the CDR3 DNA reads TGTGCCAGTAGATTGACCGGAACCAAAACCTATGGCTACACCTTC. It is translated as CASRLTGTKTYGYTF.

The rearrangement joins TRBV14 to TRBJ2-1, with 8 nucleotides matching TRBD2. The V segment lost 0 bases and the J segment 4 bases; nucleotides outside the gene matches: 8. The CDR3 consists of 17 residues. CDR1 is SGHDN and CDR2 is FVKESK in the germline V gene. The CDR3 DNA is TGTGCCAGCAGCCAAGATCGTTTTGCGGGGGGTTACAATGAGCAGTTCTTC. It is translated as CASSQDRFAGGYNEQFF.

V is TRBV7-2 and J is TRBJ2-2, with D perhaps given as TRBD1 or TRBD2 (6 bases each). The CDR3 loop spans 18 amino acids. Trimming left V 1 base short and J 1 base short, with 16 bases between. Germline CDR1 SGHTA, CDR2 FQGNSA. The CDR3 bases are TGTGCCAGCAGCTTAGGGGGGGCGGGACGGCTGAACACCGGGGAGCTGTTTTTT. Translated, it gives CASSLGGAGRLNTGELFF.

V usage is TRBV27 and J usage is TRBJ1-5; no firm D call. The CDR3 contains 16 residues. Trimming left V 0 bases short and J 0 bases short, with 9 bases between. Per germline, CDR1 MNHEY and CDR2 SMNVEV (reference sequence). CDR3 region: CASSLSSQNSNQPQHF. CDR3 bases: TGTGCCAGCAGTTTATCGAGCCAGAATAGCAATCAGCCCCAGCATTTT.